Below, one T cell receptor beta chain is given with its context. There is no known antigen for this receptor. Base-call qualities are not available, and no considerably larger clone is one nucleotide away. This sample stems from a study of shared clonotypes between healthy human individuals (dated by TCRdb to between 2020 and 2021). Context from the whole study: The cohort included three men and a couple of women between 18 and 49 years of age. For each donor, three plates each were used for CD4 naive and CD4 memory, two plates were used for CD8 naive, and one plate was used for CD8 memory. Libraries were prepared and TCR repertoires were sequenced by different laboratories using diverse techniques, in order to increase sequencing depth and limit assay-specific biases. Each donor's leukapheresis produced roughly between roughly 0.9 and 9 billion PBMCs. The study deeply sequenced blood TCR repertoires of about five healthy adults to estimate repertoire size and the extent of clonotype sharing between individuals.

Study-wide conclusions, independent of this receptor: Larger estimated clonotype richness was generally found for naive subsets than for memory subsets. Because the study included a small number of donors, the genetic and exposure-history diversity represented was limited. Compared with non-shared clonotypes, clonotypes shared by all four sorted-subset donors had higher generation probabilities. Pairwise subsampling indicated that sequencing depth was expected to affect the degree of clonotype sharing among donors. Across four donors, approximately 4.6% of naive CD4, roughly 3.8% of naive CD8, 2% to 2.5% of memory CD4, and roughly 0.41% of memory CD8 clonotypes were shared. Sampling was restricted to blood, and TCR repertoires in tissue are likely to differ from TCR repertoires in blood. Rarefaction of sorted-subset datasets indicated incomplete sequencing despite the large sequencing depth.

Healthy HIV-negative adults with no recently reported acute infections or vaccinations were included as donors. Every donor was a Caucasian adult residing in Nashville, Tennessee, USA. Magnetic negative selection was used to enrich CD4+ T cells, after which naive cells were positively selected on CD45RA and the negative fraction became the memory subset. Blood was obtained by leukapheresis, after which PBMCs were separated by Ficoll-Histopaque density gradient centrifugation and cryopreserved in liquid nitrogen vapor phase. Analytical flow cytometry was used to check the purity and quantity of each magnetically sorted T cell population. Each sorted fraction had its genomic DNA isolated and then quantified by UV absorbance on a Nanodrop 2000c. Using the deep immunoSEQ assay, TCR CDR3 regions were amplified from genomic DNA by multiplex PCR. Extracted genomic DNA from each cell subset was distributed evenly across all wells of several immunoSEQ 96-well plates, and each plate was treated as a replicate. For sorted subsets, each replicate PCR was loaded with 200 to 250 ng genomic DNA, equivalent to about 30,000 T cell genomes. Purified libraries were quantified with a Qubit 3.0 fluorometer, sized on a Bioanalyzer 2100, and re-quantified with the KAPA Library Quantification kit. A separate single-read 150-cycle Illumina NextSeq 550 flow cell was used to sequence each immunoSEQ 96-well plate. Per the source publication's procedure: The immunoSEQ output contained only junctional sequences without quality scores, so filtering could not match that applied to full-length reads. Sequences were annotated with PyIR, a Python wrapper for IgBLAST v1.9, using IMGT germline references to assign V/J genes and CDR3. Reads with weak V/J assignments (E-value above 1e-6), missing CDR3, stop codons, out-of-frame junctions, or ambiguous translated residues were removed. V3J clonotypes were defined as sequences sharing an identical inferred V gene, J gene, and CDR3 amino acid sequence. To compute the percentage overlap between repertoires, the number of shared unique clonotypes was divided by the size of the smaller repertoire. Repertoire richness was assessed with RTK rarefaction, the Chao1 estimator, and Recon v2.1 estimates of unobserved clonotypes. Generation probabilities for all TCRbeta clonotypes obtained by the gDNA method from four donors were computed using OLGA. Drawn from immuneACCESS, this table holds only the in-frame rearrangements with V and J called that TCRdb kept. Clones are partly lost; checked studies trace under half to an unresolved V gene and leave the rest unexplained. Clone size and the V and J calls come from that table; the DNA yielded D and trimming. This sample holds 150,000 to 200,000 clones; 66% were observed only once. More than 9% of the sample rests with the top ten.

Sequenced: memory CD4+ T cells sorted from blood. What the cell subset or site label conveys for this sample: CD45RA-negative fraction. The TCR was taken from a man younger than 40 in good health.

The CDR3 sequence is CASSYSGSSYEQYF. The sequenced DNA: TGTGCCAGCAGCTATAGCGGGAGCAGCTACGAGCAGTACTTC. Rearrangement joined TRBV13 to TRBJ2-7, with TRBD2 identical over 9 junction bases. V trim: 4 bases; J trim: 3 bases; unmatched bases: 4. Taken from cysteine to phenylalanine, the CDR3 has 14 residues. Here the CDR3 DNA is all that survives: 42 bases in frame from base 1. Taken from the germline V gene (reference sequence), the CDR1 and CDR2 loops are PRHDT and FYEKMQ. Reference TRBV13 and TRBJ2-7 genes cover what lies past the CDR3, so the full variable domain is AAGVIQSPRHLIKEKRETATLKCYPIPRHDTVYWYQQGPGQDPQFLISFYEKMQSDKGSIPDRFSAQQFSDYHSELNMSSLELGDSALYFCASSYSGSSYEQYFGPGTRLTVT.